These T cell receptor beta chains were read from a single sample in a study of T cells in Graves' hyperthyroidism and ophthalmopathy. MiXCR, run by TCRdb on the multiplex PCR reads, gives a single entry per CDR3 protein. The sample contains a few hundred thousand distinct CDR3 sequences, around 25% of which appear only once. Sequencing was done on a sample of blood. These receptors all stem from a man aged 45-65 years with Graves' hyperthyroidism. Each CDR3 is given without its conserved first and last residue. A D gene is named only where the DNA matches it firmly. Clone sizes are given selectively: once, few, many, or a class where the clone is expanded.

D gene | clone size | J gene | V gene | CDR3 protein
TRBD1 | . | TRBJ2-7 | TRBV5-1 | ASSQGTGGSYEQY
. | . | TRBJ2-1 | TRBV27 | ASSLGTRGLDEQF
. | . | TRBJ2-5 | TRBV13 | ASSFSGTHQETQY
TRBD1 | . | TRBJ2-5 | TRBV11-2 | ASRSLYRTGGQETQY
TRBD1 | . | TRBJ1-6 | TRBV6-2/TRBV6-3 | ASSYQGQGASPLH
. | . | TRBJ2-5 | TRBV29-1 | SVNRAETQY
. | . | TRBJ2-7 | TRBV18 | ASSPFTGFDEQY
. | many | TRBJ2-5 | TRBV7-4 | ASSLARGRGETQY
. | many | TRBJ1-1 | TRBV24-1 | ATSDTTGRDEAF
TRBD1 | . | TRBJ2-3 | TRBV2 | ASREDRAPDTQY
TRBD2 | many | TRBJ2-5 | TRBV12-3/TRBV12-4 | ASSWGGVGETQY
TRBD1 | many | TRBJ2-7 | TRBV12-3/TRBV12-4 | ASSTGGYEQY
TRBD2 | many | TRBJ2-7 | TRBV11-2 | ASSLGPSGTYEQY
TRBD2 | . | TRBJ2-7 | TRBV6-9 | ASSYASGRYSYEQY
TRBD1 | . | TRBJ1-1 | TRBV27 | ASSLSSDRGTEAF
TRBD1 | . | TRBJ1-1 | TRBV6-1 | ASSKTGVEAF
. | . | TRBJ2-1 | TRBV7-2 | ASSLVGGLGNEQF
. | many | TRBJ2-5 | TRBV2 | ASSESTQETQY
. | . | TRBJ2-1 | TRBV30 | AWSVSLGTYYNEQF
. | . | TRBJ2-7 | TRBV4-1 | ASSQGRSYEQY
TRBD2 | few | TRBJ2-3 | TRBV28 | ATNVLAGSSTDTQY
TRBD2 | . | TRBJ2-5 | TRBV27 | ASSLRTSGRSWETQY
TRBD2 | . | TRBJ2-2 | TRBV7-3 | ASSSSLAGGFAGELF
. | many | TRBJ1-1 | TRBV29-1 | SVGQNTEAF
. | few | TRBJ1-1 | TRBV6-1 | ASSLLRGDTEAF
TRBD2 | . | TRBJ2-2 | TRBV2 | ASSTGGFAGELF
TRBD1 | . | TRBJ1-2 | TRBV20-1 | SAKGQGLYGYT
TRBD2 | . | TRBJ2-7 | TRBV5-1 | ASSPQGLAGGYSSYEQY
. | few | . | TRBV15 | ATSRDGGFRGAF
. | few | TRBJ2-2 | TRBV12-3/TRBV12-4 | ASSLGIAGELF
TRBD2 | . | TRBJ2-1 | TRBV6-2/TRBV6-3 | ASSHLWVAGEYNEQF
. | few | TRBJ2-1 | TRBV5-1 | ASSLMGGSYNEQF
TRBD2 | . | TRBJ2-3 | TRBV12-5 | ASGPGTSSGTDTQY
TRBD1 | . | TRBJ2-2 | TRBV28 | ASSTGAGTGELF
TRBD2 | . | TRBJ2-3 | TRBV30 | AWDGTSGSDTQY
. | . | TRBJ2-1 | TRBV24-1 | ATSGKDSLSSYNEQF